This T cell receptor beta chain appears in the sequencing data of a study of shared clonotypes between healthy human individuals. J gave up 6 bases and V 8 bases, and 13 bases lay outside the gene matches. The length of the CDR3 is 16 residues. Germline V gene data show CDR1 as SNHLY and CDR2 as FYNNEI. The method was immunoSEQ multiplex PCR; TCRdb's version includes in-frame clones alone and lacks a portion of them. This table has nearly 1,000,000 clones, approximately 80% appearing once. The study's findings and limits: Sampling involved blood alone; tissue repertoires likely differ. In contrast to clonotypes shared by all four donors, non-shared clonotypes had lower generation probabilities. Naive subsets generally exceeded memory subsets in estimated richness. Some naive CD4 clonotypes, around 4.9%, turned up in common across several donors.

Notes on this clone: Its antigen is unidentified.

Source material: memory CD4+ T cells sorted from blood. Subset meaning: CD45RA-negative fraction. The V gene is TRBV2, the J gene TRBJ2-1, with 10 bases matching TRBD2. This clonotype was sampled from a man aged 18 to 30 in good health. CDR3 coding DNA: TGTGCCAGCCTCCGGTCGGGACTAGCGCAGATCAATGAGCAGTTCTTC. This codes for CASLRSGLAQINEQFF. Combining the CDR3 with reference TRBV2 and TRBJ2-1 gives the whole variable domain EPEVTQTPSHQVTQMGQEVILRCVPISNHLYFYWYRQILGQKVEFLVSFYNNEISEKSEIFDDQFSVERPDGSNFTLKIRSTKLEDSAMYFCASLRSGLAQINEQFFGPGTRLTVL.